The 32 T cell receptor beta chains below all came from one sample that was sequenced in a study of human T cells and chemical hapten exposure. Time point here: patch test 1, 2 weeks after DPC sensitization. Documented treatment: therapeutic diphenylcyclopropenone sensitization with weekly scalp DPC. TCRdb fed the RACE reads into MiXCR, producing one record per CDR3 protein. The sample lists roughly 180,000 distinct CDR3 sequences; approximately 20% were seen once. Here the sequenced sample was whole blood, taken in connection with sensitization to the hapten diphenylcyclopropenone (DPC). Receptors originate from a woman aged 50 to 60 with alopecia areata. Some clones in this sample may be carry-over from other donors' samples.

This clonotype was found a few times. The V call is TRBV20-1, the J call TRBJ1-6; 9 positions match TRBD1. Germline V gives CDR1 DFQATT, CDR2 SNEGSKA (reference sequence). V shed 3 bases and J 8 bases; nucleotides not matched to a gene: 2. There are 13 residues in the CDR3. CDR3 sequence (DNA): TGCAGTGCTAGCCGGACAGGGGATTCACCCCTCCACTTT. Encoded protein: CSASRTGDSPLHF.

The chain links TRBV7-9 to TRBJ2-5; 13 positions match TRBD2. Germline assignment: CDR1 SEHNR and CDR2 FQNEAQ (reference sequence). Unmatched junction bases numbered 5, after V lost 5 bases and J lost 5 bases. CDR3 length equals 15 residues. The CDR3 DNA sequence: TGTGCCAGCAGCCGTACTAGCGGGAGGGCGGAGACCCAGTACTTC. Its protein product is CASSRTSGRAETQYF.

The chain links TRBV2 to TRBJ2-5; D uncertain. The V and J ends lost 1 base and 3 bases respectively, with 0 bases between them. Germline V gene sequence: CDR1 SNHLY, CDR2 FYNNEI. This CDR3 comprises 11 residues. The CDR3 is CASSEEETQYF. The CDR3 region has the DNA TGTGCCAGCAGTGAAGAAGAGACCCAGTACTTC.

The chain uses TRBV29-1 and TRBJ2-7, with TRBD2 matching over 11 bases. Germline values: CDR1 SQVTM, CDR2 ANQGSEA. With V trimmed by 7 bases and J by 4 bases, 21 bases remained unmatched. The CDR3 runs 18 residues. DNA of the CDR3: TGCAGCGGCCTCAGTCCCGGGACTAGCGGACTAAGGAGGTACGAGCAGTACTTC. Its translation is CSGLSPGTSGLRRYEQYF.

The chain uses TRBV6-6 and TRBJ2-7, with D uncertain. V gave up 6 bases and J gave up 3 bases, with 9 bases separating them. In germline, CDR1 is MNHNY, CDR2 SVGAGI (reference sequence). The CDR3 is 12 amino acids. DNA of the CDR3: TGTGCCAGCAGGGATAGCAGCTACGAGCAGTACTTC. Amino acids: CASRDSSYEQYF.

V usage is TRBV7-9 and J usage is TRBJ2-7; 7 bases fit TRBD1. V lost 5 bases and J lost 3; bases outside the gene matches: 7. Germline CDR1 reads SEHNR; CDR2 reads FQNEAQ (reference sequence). The CDR3 covers 14 residues. CDR3 nucleotides: TGTGCCAGCAGCGCGCCCGGGACAGTCTACGAGCAGTACTTC. Its protein product is CASSAPGTVYEQYF.

The J gene is TRBJ2-1, the V gene TRBV7-2, with 10 nucleotides matching TRBD2. Per germline, CDR1 SGHTA and CDR2 FQGNSA. The ends lost 5 bases at V and 7 bases at J; junction bases unmatched: 11. This CDR3 contains 16 residues. In DNA, the CDR3 is TGTGCCAGCAGCCCACAGAGCGGGAGGGGTTGGAATGAGCAGTTCTTC. It translates to CASSPQSGRGWNEQFF.

This clonotype was seen only a few times. This chain uses TRBV5-1 with TRBJ2-3, with D tentatively TRBD1 (5 bases). Germline lookup yields CDR1 SGHRS and CDR2 YFSETQ. V shed 4 bases and J shed 0 bases, with 9 bases lying between them. The length of the CDR3 is 14 residues. The CDR3, as DNA: TGCGCCAGCAGCGCGACAGCCAGCACAGATACGCAGTATTTT. It encodes CASSATASTDTQYF.

This clonotype was recorded a few times. V usage is TRBV19 and J usage is TRBJ2-3; 7 nucleotides line up with TRBD2. In germline, CDR1 is LNHDA, CDR2 SQIVND (reference sequence). Trimming removed 3 bases from V and 10 bases from J; junction bases left unmatched: 13. The CDR3 extends over 15 amino acids. The CDR3 DNA sequence: TGTGCCAGTAGTATTTCGGGGGGTTTGGCGGAAGCGCAGTATTTT. This translates into CASSISGGLAEAQYF.

The chain carries TRBV6-5 and TRBJ2-7; D might be TRBD1 (6 bases). V lost 5 bases and J lost 0, with 11 bases in between. The CDR3 runs to 14 residues. From germline, CDR1 is MNHEY and CDR2 SVGAGI. CDR3 nucleotide sequence: TGTGCCAGCAGTAGGACAGCCCTCTCCTACGAGCAGTACTTC. This codes for CASSRTALSYEQYF.

This clonotype was counted a few times. This chain connects TRBV20-1 to TRBJ2-7; no definite D call. Germline V lookup: CDR1 DFQATT, CDR2 SNEGSKA (reference sequence). V was pared by 5 bases and J by 5 bases, with 22 bases between. The CDR3 contains 15 residues. The CDR3 DNA is TGCAGTGCTGTAAGAAAGGGCAGGCCCCTTGACGAGCAGTACTTC. Protein product: CSAVRKGRPLDEQYF.

The chain is built from TRBV5-5 and TRBJ2-3; no clear D gene. The germline V and J ends were trimmed by 0 bases and 8 bases, with 16 bases remaining between them. CDR1 and CDR2 (germline): SGHKS, YYEKEE (reference sequence). The CDR3 sequence is 15 residues long. This chain's CDR3 is CASSLDWGSKGTQYF. CDR3 DNA sequence: TGTGCCAGCAGCTTGGATTGGGGAAGTAAGGGTACGCAGTATTTT.

This clonotype was found a few times. The chain is built from TRBV24-1 and TRBJ2-3; TRBD2 matches 7 bases. This CDR3 has 16 amino acids. The V gene end was trimmed by 4 bases and the J gene end by 2 bases; junction bases not matched to a gene: 8. Per germline, CDR1 KGHDR and CDR2 SFDVKD. The CDR3 here is CATSDASGAPTDTQYF. CDR3 nucleotide sequence: TGTGCCACCAGTGACGCTAGCGGCGCTCCCACAGATACGCAGTATTTT.

The chain couples TRBV7-9 to TRBJ2-1; D may be TRBD1 (5 bases). Germline-derived CDR1 and CDR2 are SEHNR and FQNEAQ (reference sequence). The CDR3 contains 16 residues. The V gene lost 1 base and the J gene lost 8 bases, with 18 bases spanning the gap. CDR3 region: CASSLDGASLGDEQFF. Here the CDR3 DNA reads TGTGCCAGCAGCTTAGATGGGGCCAGCTTAGGGGATGAGCAGTTCTTC.

Comment on this clonotype: One junction end does not reproduce the germline sequence, and a read error may be involved. In DNA form, the CDR3 reads TGTGCCAGCAGTTTACCCACCCCCCCACAGGGACGGCACTTC. This gives the protein CASSLPTPPQGRHF. The rearrangement links TRBV28 to TRBJ2-7; D is perhaps TRBD1 (6 bases). CDR1 MDHEN and CDR2 SYDVKM come from the germline V gene. The CDR3 length is 14 residues. Supplemented by reference TRBV28 and TRBJ2-7, the full variable domain reads DVKVTQSSRYLVKRTGEKVFLECVQDMDHENMFWYRQDPGLGLRLIYFSYDVKMKEKGDIPEGYSVSREKKERFSLILESASTNQTSMYLCASSLPTPPQGRHFGPGTRLTVT.

This chain joins TRBV5-1 and TRBJ2-2; D is possibly TRBD2 (6 bases). There are 16 residues in the CDR3. Trimming cost V 3 bases and J 0 bases, with 12 bases left between them. Germline V lookup: CDR1 SGHRS, CDR2 YFSETQ. CDR3 region: CASSSNSGTNTGELFF. The CDR3 DNA reads TGCGCCAGCAGCTCCAATAGCGGCACGAACACCGGGGAGCTGTTTTTT.

The chain joins TRBV6-5 to TRBJ2-3; D gene uncertain. The germline V gene encodes CDR1 MNHEY and CDR2 SVGAGI. The CDR3 totals 14 residues. V dropped 5 bases and J dropped 2 bases, with 11 bases sitting between them. The chain's CDR3 is CASSDQGPTDTQYF. CDR3 bases: TGTGCCAGCAGTGACCAAGGCCCCACAGATACGCAGTATTTT.

The rearrangement uses TRBV21-1 and TRBJ2-7; TRBD1 is the table's D call, not checked against the DNA. TRBV21-1 is a pseudogene. This CDR3 region has 16 residues. CDR3 protein: CASSFPWTGRFYEQYF. CDR3 coding DNA: TGTGCCAGCAGCTTCCCCTGGACAGGGCGATTCTACGAGCAGTACTTC.

This clonotype was picked up one time. The chain has TRBV12-3 or TRBV12-4 and TRBJ1-6, with 7 bases lining up with TRBD1. The CDR3 sequence is 14 residues long. Trimming took 5 bases from V and 7 from J; bases not matched to a gene: 5. CDR3 amino acids: CASSHRGYNSPLHF. Written as DNA, the CDR3 is TGTGCCAGCAGTCACAGGGGCTACAATTCACCCCTCCACTTT.

This rearrangement joins TRBV20-1 to TRBJ2-7; 10 positions agree with TRBD1. This CDR3 has 12 residues. The junction had 1 base not matched to a gene; V was cut back by 5 bases and J by 3 bases. Germline assignment: CDR1 DFQATT and CDR2 SNEGSKA (reference sequence). In DNA form, the CDR3 reads TGCAGTGCTGGGGACAGGGGCTACGAGCAGTACTTC. It codes for CSAGDRGYEQYF.

CDR3: CASGRGSNQPQHF. CDR3 nucleotides: TGTGCCAGCGGTAGAGGTAGCAATCAGCCCCAGCATTTT. This chain connects TRBV12-3 or TRBV12-4 to TRBJ1-5; D remains ambiguous. Trimming removed 8 bases from V and 0 bases from J, with 8 bases in between. The length of the CDR3 is 13 residues.

This clonotype appeared a few times. This rearrangement joins TRBV10-3 to TRBJ2-7; 8 bases fit TRBD2. CDR3 length: 15 residues. Unmatched junction bases numbered 6, after V lost 3 bases and J lost 2 bases. Germline V gene lookup returns CDR1 ENHRY and CDR2 SYGVKD. This chain's CDR3 is CAISDGTSGPYEQYF. The DNA of the CDR3 is TGTGCCATCAGTGATGGAACTAGCGGACCCTACGAGCAGTACTTC.

This clonotype has just a few counts. The rearrangement uses TRBV28 and TRBJ1-5, with a weak D call TRBD1 (6 bases). The germline gives CDR1 MDHEN, CDR2 SYDVKM. V lost 2 bases, J lost 4 bases, and 9 bases lay in between. The CDR3 extends over 14 amino acids. The CDR3 spells CASSLVRGNQPQHF. The CDR3 DNA sequence: TGTGCCAGCAGTTTAGTGAGGGGGAATCAGCCCCAGCATTTT.

The chain is built from TRBV7-2 and TRBJ1-2; D unclear. The CDR3 totals 14 residues. Germline CDR1 SGHTA, CDR2 FQGNSA. V gave up 1 base and J gave up 5 bases, with 11 bases separating them. The CDR3 region is CASSLDGWVYGYTF. The DNA of the CDR3 is TGTGCCAGCAGCTTAGATGGTTGGGTTTATGGCTACACCTTC.

This clonotype was seen more than once but under ten times. The rearrangement links TRBV7-9 to TRBJ2-4; D might be TRBD1 (6 bases). This CDR3 spans 14 amino acids. Trimming took 6 bases from V and 8 from J, leaving 17 bases between them. Per germline, CDR1 SEHNR and CDR2 FQNEAQ (reference sequence). CDR3 sequence (DNA): TGTGCCAGCAGGCCAGGACAGTCGAAACACATTCAGTACTTC. Its translation is CASRPGQSKHIQYF.

This clonotype was detected only a few times. V and J are TRBV15 and TRBJ2-7; D possibly matches TRBD1 or TRBD2 (7 bases each). The germline V gene encodes CDR1 LNHNV and CDR2 YYDKDF (reference sequence). The CDR3 spans 15 residues. V was cut by 1 base and J by 1 base, with 11 bases left in between. CDR3: CATSRGEGASYEQYF. The CDR3 region has the DNA TGTGCCACCAGCAGAGGGGAGGGGGCTTCCTACGAGCAGTACTTC.

The chain is built from TRBV7-9 and TRBJ2-3, with 7 bases identical to TRBD1. The length of the CDR3 is 15 residues. V lost 8 bases and J lost 2; bases outside the gene matches: 10. CDR1 and CDR2 from the germline V gene are SEHNR and FQNEAQ (reference sequence). The CDR3 nucleotides read TGTGCCAGCTGCAGACAGGGCTCCTTCACAGATACGCAGTATTTT. Translation gives CASCRQGSFTDTQYF.

This chain connects TRBV10-3 to TRBJ2-5; 7 nucleotides match TRBD1. V trimming: 6 bases; J trimming: 3 bases; junction bases outside the gene matches: 1. The CDR3 loop spans 12 amino acids. The germline V gene has CDR1 ENHRY and CDR2 SYGVKD. The CDR3 DNA follows: TGTGCCATCAGAGGGACAGAAGAGACCCAGTACTTC. As protein: CAIRGTEETQYF.

CDR3 protein: CASSSLVVNTEAFF. The CDR3 DNA reads TGCGCCAGCAGCTCTTTAGTGGTGAACACTGAAGCTTTCTTT. The J gene is TRBJ1-1, the V gene TRBV5-1; D is undetermined. Trimming left V 3 bases short and J 0 bases short, with 9 bases between. Germline assignment: CDR1 SGHRS and CDR2 YFSETQ. CDR3 length equals 14 residues.

V gene TRBV18 combines with J gene TRBJ2-1; TRBD2 matches at 7 bases. The V and J ends lost 3 bases and 9 bases, in that order; junction bases with no gene match: 11. This CDR3 has 15 amino acids. CDR1 and CDR2 from the germline V gene are KGHSH and LQKENI. The CDR3 sequence is CASSPRLAEGGEQFF. Written as DNA, the CDR3 is TGTGCCAGCTCACCGAGGCTAGCGGAGGGTGGTGAGCAGTTCTTC.

In this sample, this clonotype turned up a few times. The V gene is TRBV5-1, the J gene TRBJ2-5, with 7 bases lining up with TRBD2. CDR3 length: 13 amino acids. The V gene end was trimmed by 7 bases and the J gene end by 0 bases; junction bases not matched to a gene: 3. The germline V gene has CDR1 SGHRS and CDR2 YFSETQ. The CDR3 sequence is CASGSGYQETQYF. CDR3 DNA: TGCGCCAGCGGTAGCGGGTACCAAGAGACCCAGTACTTC. Combining the CDR3 with reference TRBV5-1 and TRBJ2-5 gives the whole variable domain KAGVTQTPRYLIKTRGQQVTLSCSPISGHRSVSWYQQTPGQGLQFLFEYFSETQRNKGNFPGRFSGRQFSNSRSEMNVSTLELGDSALYLCASGSGYQETQYFGPGTRLLVL.

The chain couples TRBV24-1 to TRBJ2-1; TRBD2 matches 11 bases. The CDR3 length is 16 residues. Germline CDR1 KGHDR, CDR2 SFDVKD. V trimming: 3 bases; J trimming: 0 bases; junction bases outside the gene matches: 0. Written as DNA, the CDR3 is TGTGCCACCAGTGATACTAGCGGGAGCTCCTACAATGAGCAGTTCTTC. Its translation is CATSDTSGSSYNEQFF.